This T cell receptor beta chain is drawn from a study of blood T cell repertoires in COVID-19. For the study at large: There were acute and convalescent COVID-19 samples, and they came from the United States, Italy and Spain. T cells, B-cell-depleted T cells, or PBMCs provided the cDNA or gDNA that served as material.

This clone was counted a single time. Per the authors' pipeline: Reference gene primer amplification gave nucleated cell count estimates. Repertoires were generated with immunoSEQ multiplex PCR, while TCRdb's copy carries only in-frame clones and drops some. The DNA gave D and trimming, while V, J and clone size come from that table. This table holds 55,000 to 90,000 clones, about 90% found once. CDR1 and CDR2 from the germline V gene are LGHNT and FRNRAP. The CDR3 sequence is 16 residues long. The germline V and J ends were trimmed by 4 bases and 1 base, with 11 bases remaining between them. The sequencing input was peripheral blood. The sequence was collected from a human donor with active COVID-19. The donor label of this sample is uncertain. The chain has TRBV12-5 and TRBJ2-6; TRBD1 might be the D (6 bases). In nucleotides, the CDR3 is TGTGCTAGTGGTTCAGGACAGCCATCTGGGGCCAACGTCCTGACTTTC. Protein: CASGSGQPSGANVLTF. Together with reference TRBV12-5 and TRBJ2-6, the CDR3 gives the full variable domain: DARVTQTPRHKVTEMGQEVTMRCQPILGHNTVFWYRQTMMQGLELLAYFRNRAPLDDSGMPKDRFSAEMPDATLATLKIQPSEPRDSAVYFCASGSGQPSGANVLTFGAGSRLTVL.